A single sample gave rise to the 3 T cell receptor beta chains below, sequenced in a study of T cell clonotyping in hematopoietic cell transplantation. The table came from immunoSEQ multiplex PCR; TCRdb's copy has only in-frame clones and leaves some out. Seen here are 69,000 or so clones, about 93% observed once, and the top ten hold around 1.6%. Sequencing input: peripheral blood mononuclear cells. The receptors shown here come from a man aged 50 or older in good health. Some clones in this sample may be carry-over from other donors' samples.

V is TRBV18 and J is TRBJ2-7; D perhaps matches TRBD2 (6 bases). Trimming shortened V by 6 bases and J by 5 bases, and 17 bases separated the two germline ends. Germline assignment: CDR1 KGHSH and CDR2 LQKENI. The CDR3 covers 14 residues. CDR3 DNA sequence: TGTGCCAGCTCCCCGCGGAGGGCAGTGCACGAGCAGTACTTC. Translating it yields CASSPRRAVHEQYF.

CDR3 sequence (DNA): TGTGCCAGCAGTGATAATGCGGCAGGACAGTCAAACATTCAGTACTTC. Encoded protein: CASSDNAAGQSNIQYF. The chain uses TRBV25-1 and TRBJ2-4, with D maybe TRBD1 (6 bases). V lost 3 bases and J lost 6, with 18 bases in between. Germline-derived CDR1 and CDR2 are MGHDK and SYGVNS. This CDR3 has 16 residues.

This chain uses TRBV7-9 with TRBJ1-3; D remains unclear. The CDR3 contains 15 residues. V was pared by 5 bases and J by 0 bases, with 11 bases between. Germline assignment: CDR1 SEHNR and CDR2 FQNEAQ (reference sequence). The CDR3 sequence is CASSRTDNSGNTIYF. The CDR3 DNA follows: TGTGCCAGCAGCCGGACTGACAACTCTGGAAACACCATATATTTT. Full variable domain (remainder filled in from reference TRBV7-9 and TRBJ1-3): DTGVSQNPRHKITKRGQNVTFRCDPISEHNRLYWYRQTLGQGPEFLTYFQNEAQLEKSRLLSDRFSAERPKGSFSTLEIQRTEQGDSAMYLCASSRTDNSGNTIYFGEGSWLTVV.